Following are 8 T cell receptor beta chains from one sample sequenced in a study of T cells in localized non-small cell lung cancer (TCRdb year 2020). The library was generated by the immunoSEQ multiplex PCR assay. TCRdb's version of the immuneACCESS table is confined to in-frame rearrangements and falls short of the full clone set. An unresolved V gene accounts for under half of the shortfall where checked; the remainder is of unknown origin. The sample table holds roughly 40,000 clones, of which about 87% were seen once. The ten largest clonotypes hold approximately 3.4% of the sample. Sequenced here: peripheral blood, sampled before any cancer treatment. These receptors all come from a man aged 18-55 years with stage I lung adenocarcinoma.

The genes are TRBV7-9 and TRBJ2-3; D is possibly TRBD1 (5 bases). This CDR3 comprises 13 residues. Looked up from germline, CDR1 is SEHNR and CDR2 is FQNEAQ (reference sequence). V dropped 0 bases and J dropped 6 bases, with 7 bases sitting between them. The CDR3 sequence: CASSLAGADTQYF. CDR3 nucleotides: TGTGCCAGCAGCTTAGCTGGGGCGGATACGCAGTATTTT.

This chain links TRBV19 with TRBJ1-1, with TRBD1 identical over 8 bases. After removal of 5 bases from V and 5 bases from J, the junction contained 7 bases not matched to a gene. CDR3 size: 14 residues. The germline V gene encodes CDR1 LNHDA and CDR2 SQIVND (reference sequence). The CDR3 coding sequence is TGTGCCAGTAGTTTACAGGGGGTCTCGACTGAAGCTTTCTTT. It yields the protein CASSLQGVSTEAFF.

The genes are TRBV27 and TRBJ1-4; TRBD1 agrees at 7 bases. CDR3 size: 15 residues. After removal of 0 bases from V and 7 bases from J, the junction contained 5 bases not matched to a gene. CDR1 MNHEY and CDR2 SMNVEV come from the germline V gene (reference sequence). CDR3 bases: TGTGCCAGCAGTTTATCGCGGCAGGGGGGTGAAAAACTGTTTTTT. This sequence encodes CASSLSRQGGEKLFF. Combining the CDR3 with reference TRBV27 and TRBJ1-4 gives the whole variable domain EAQVTQNPRYLITVTGKKLTVTCSQNMNHEYMSWYRQDPGLGLRQIYYSMNVEVTDKGDVPEGYKVSRKEKRNFPLILESPSPNQTSLYFCASSLSRQGGEKLFFGSGTQLSVL.

The gene calls are TRBV28 and TRBJ2-7, with a tentative D call TRBD1 (6 bases). Germline V gives CDR1 MDHEN, CDR2 SYDVKM. The CDR3 length is 14 residues. V was cut by 7 bases and J by 4 bases, with 17 bases left in between. For the CDR3, the DNA is TGTGCCAGCACCTCCGGCCACAGGGTTTACGAGCAGTACTTC. Residues: CASTSGHRVYEQYF.

The V and J genes are TRBV7-9 and TRBJ2-7, with D possibly being TRBD1 (5 bases). CDR3 length: 14 residues. V lost 5 bases and J lost 3, with 14 bases in between. In germline, CDR1 is SEHNR, CDR2 FQNEAQ (reference sequence). This chain's CDR3 is CASSPLRRDYEQYF. The CDR3 nucleotides are TGTGCCAGCAGCCCGCTGCGCAGGGACTACGAGCAGTACTTC. Full variable domain (missing parts from reference TRBV7-9 and TRBJ2-7): DTGVSQNPRHKITKRGQNVTFRCDPISEHNRLYWYRQTLGQGPEFLTYFQNEAQLEKSRLLSDRFSAERPKGSFSTLEIQRTEQGDSAMYLCASSPLRRDYEQYFGPGTRLTVT.

As for this clone: The junction differs from germline at one of its ends, possibly a read error. The gene calls are TRBV18 and TRBJ1-5; 7 bases are a match to TRBD1. Looked up from germline, CDR1 is KGHSH and CDR2 is LQKENI. The CDR3 sequence is 14 residues long. The CDR3 here is CASSPQGLNQPQHF. The CDR3 region has the DNA TGTGCCAGCTCCCCACAGGGGCTCAATCAGCCCCAGCATTTT.

This clone was found once. The chain carries TRBV4-2 and TRBJ1-1; the match to TRBD1 covers 8 bases. Germline CDR1 reads LGHNA; CDR2 reads YNFKEQ. Trimming removed 4 bases from V and 6 bases from J; junction bases left unmatched: 13. The CDR3 is made up of 16 amino acids. The DNA of the CDR3 is TGTGCCAGCAGCCCGTACAACGCAGGGGGCAATTCTGAAGCTTTCTTT. This gives the protein CASSPYNAGGNSEAFF.

The chain recombines TRBV2 with TRBJ1-2; D unresolved. The CDR3 totals 11 residues. V was shortened by 6 bases and J by 4 bases, with 6 bases between the two germline ends. Germline V CDR1 and CDR2: SNHLY, FYNNEI. CDR3 in DNA: TGTGCCAGCAGCGGCACCTATGGCTACACCTTC. Translated, it gives CASSGTYGYTF.